This note documents a single T cell receptor (beta chain) sequence. Its cognate antigen is unknown. These data belong to a study of CD4+ T cells in melanoma. Points from the study as a whole: In melanoma, neoantigen-specific CD4+ T cells reportedly differed in differentiation state.

TCRdb's table, derived via immunoSEQ multiplex PCR, lists solely in-frame clones and lacks some. The sample has some 9,500 clones; roughly two thirds are singletons. Germline CDR1 reads WNHNN; CDR2 reads SYGVQD (reference sequence). Trimming took 8 bases from V and 2 from J, leaving 10 bases between them. The CDR3 runs to 12 residues. The TCR comes from a human donor with melanoma. The source material was cells from a culture (not recorded whether cultured in vitro). The rearrangement uses TRBV10-1 and TRBJ2-7; possibly TRBD1 for D (6 bases). CDR3 sequence: CASPRGTYEQYF. The CDR3 DNA reads TGCGCCAGCCCCAGGGGCACCTACGAGCAGTACTTC.